The following is a T cell receptor beta chain sequence with its context. The data belong to a study of control samples from healthy donors and cancer patients. The ends lost 9 bases at V and 5 bases at J; junction bases unmatched: 9. The CDR3 is made up of 14 amino acids. Looked up from germline, CDR1 is ENHRY and CDR2 is SYGVKD. The protocol was immunoSEQ multiplex PCR, while the TCRdb copy is restricted to in-frame clones and leaves out a portion. Of over 100,000 clones in the sample, under 95% were seen once. Specimen: blood. The chain is built from TRBV10-3 and TRBJ2-7, with 11 nucleotides matching TRBD1. This clonotype originated in a woman aged 18-35 years in good health. The CDR3 DNA reads TGTGCCATGCGACCGGGACAGGGGGTCAACGAGCAGTACTTC. It yields the protein CAMRPGQGVNEQYF.